This TCR beta chain was observed in a study of blood T cell repertoires in COVID-19. As for the study in general: COVID-19 samples collected from the United States, Italy and Spain covered acute and convalescent phases.

Here immunoSEQ multiplex PCR was the method, and the copy in TCRdb shows in-frame clones only, minus some. The data contain 120,000 to 150,000 clones, 80% to 90% of them singletons. Sequencing was done on a sample of peripheral blood. The origin of this receptor is a woman in her fifties or sixties with COVID-19, enrolled during active disease.

The chain's CDR3 is CASSVVGGANEKLFF. CDR3 bases: TGTGCCAGCAGCGTAGTGGGGGGAGCGAATGAAAAACTGTTTTTT. V and J are TRBV9 and TRBJ1-4, with D tentatively TRBD1 (5 bases). The CDR3 extends over 15 amino acids. With 0 bases removed from V and 5 bases from J, the gap between germline ends came to 11 bases. The germline gives CDR1 SGDLS, CDR2 YYNGEE. Combining the CDR3 with reference TRBV9 and TRBJ1-4 gives the whole variable domain DSGVTQTPKHLITATGQRVTLRCSPRSGDLSVYWYQQSLDQGLQFLIQYYNGEERAKGNILERFSAQQFPDLHSELNLSSLELGDSALYFCASSVVGGANEKLFFGSGTQLSVL.